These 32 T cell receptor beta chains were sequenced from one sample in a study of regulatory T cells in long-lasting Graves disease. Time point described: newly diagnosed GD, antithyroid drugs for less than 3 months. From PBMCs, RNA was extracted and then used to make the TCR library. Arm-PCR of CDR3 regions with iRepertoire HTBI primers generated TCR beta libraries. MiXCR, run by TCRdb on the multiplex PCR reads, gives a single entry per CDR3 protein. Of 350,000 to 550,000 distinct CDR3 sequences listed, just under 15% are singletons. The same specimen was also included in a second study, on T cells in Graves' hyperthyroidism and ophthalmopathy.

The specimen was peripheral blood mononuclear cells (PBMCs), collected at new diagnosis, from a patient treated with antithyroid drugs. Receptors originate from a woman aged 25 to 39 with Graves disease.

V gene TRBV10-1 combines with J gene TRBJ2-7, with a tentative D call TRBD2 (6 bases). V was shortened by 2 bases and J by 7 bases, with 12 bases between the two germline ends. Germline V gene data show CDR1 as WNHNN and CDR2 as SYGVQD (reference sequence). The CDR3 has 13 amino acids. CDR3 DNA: TGCGCCAGCAGTGAGGATCCGGAGGGGGAGCAGTACTTC. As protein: CASSEDPEGEQYF.

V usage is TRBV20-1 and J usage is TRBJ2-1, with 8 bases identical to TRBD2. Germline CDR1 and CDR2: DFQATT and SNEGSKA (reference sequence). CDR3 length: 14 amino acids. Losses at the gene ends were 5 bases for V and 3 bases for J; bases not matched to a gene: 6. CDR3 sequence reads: CSAPAGAFYNEQFF. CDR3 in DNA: TGCAGTGCTCCAGCGGGAGCCTTCTACAATGAGCAGTTCTTC.

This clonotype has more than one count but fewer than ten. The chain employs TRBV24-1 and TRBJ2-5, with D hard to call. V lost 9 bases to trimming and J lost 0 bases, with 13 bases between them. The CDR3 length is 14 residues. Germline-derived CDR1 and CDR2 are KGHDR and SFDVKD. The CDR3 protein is CATSHRQYQETQYF. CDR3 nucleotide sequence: TGTGCCACCTCCCATCGGCAGTACCAAGAGACCCAGTACTTC.

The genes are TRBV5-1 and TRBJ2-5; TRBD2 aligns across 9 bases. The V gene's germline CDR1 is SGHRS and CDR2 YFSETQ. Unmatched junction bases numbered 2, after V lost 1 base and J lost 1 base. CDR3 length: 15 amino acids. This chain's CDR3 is CASSLKTSGQETQYF. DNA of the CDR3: TGCGCCAGCAGCTTGAAGACTAGCGGCCAAGAGACCCAGTACTTC.

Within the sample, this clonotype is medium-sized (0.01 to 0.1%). CDR3 region: CASSQSYEQYF. Here the CDR3 DNA reads TGTGCCAGCAGCCAGTCGTACGAGCAGTACTTC. The chain carries TRBV11-2 and TRBJ2-7, with no clear D. Between the trimmed V and J ends, which lost 5 bases and 4 bases, there was a span of 6 bases. The CDR3 runs to 11 residues. The germline CDR1 and CDR2 sequences are SGHAT and FQNNGV.

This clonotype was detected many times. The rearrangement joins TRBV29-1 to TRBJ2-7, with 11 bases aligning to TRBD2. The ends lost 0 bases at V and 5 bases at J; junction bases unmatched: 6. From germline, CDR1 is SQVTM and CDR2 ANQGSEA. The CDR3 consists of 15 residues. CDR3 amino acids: CSVEELAGVNHEQYF. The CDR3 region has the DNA TGCAGCGTTGAAGAACTAGCGGGAGTCAATCACGAGCAGTACTTC.

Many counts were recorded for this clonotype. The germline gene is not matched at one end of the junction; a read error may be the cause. The CDR3 bases are TGCGCCAGCAGCCATTTATCCGGGGAGCTGTTTTTT. Translated, it gives CASSHLSGELFF. The chain is built from TRBV11-2 and TRBJ2-2; D remains unclear. This CDR3 contains 12 residues. Germline CDR1 is SGHAT and CDR2 is FQNNGV.

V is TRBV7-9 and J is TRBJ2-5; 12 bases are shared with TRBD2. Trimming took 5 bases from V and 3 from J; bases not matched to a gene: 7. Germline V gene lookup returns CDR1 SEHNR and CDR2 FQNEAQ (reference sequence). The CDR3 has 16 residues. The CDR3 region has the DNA TGTGCCAGCAGCCCCCCTAGCGGGAGGGCTGAAGAGACCCAGTACTTC. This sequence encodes CASSPPSGRAEETQYF.

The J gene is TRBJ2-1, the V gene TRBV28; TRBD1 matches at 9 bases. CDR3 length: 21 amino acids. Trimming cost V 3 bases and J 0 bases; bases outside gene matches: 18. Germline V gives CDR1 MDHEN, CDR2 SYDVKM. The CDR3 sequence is CASSFRQGVRPPTRSYNEQFF. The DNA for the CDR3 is TGTGCCAGCAGTTTTCGACAGGGGGTGCGGCCCCCAACCCGCTCCTACAATGAGCAGTTCTTC.

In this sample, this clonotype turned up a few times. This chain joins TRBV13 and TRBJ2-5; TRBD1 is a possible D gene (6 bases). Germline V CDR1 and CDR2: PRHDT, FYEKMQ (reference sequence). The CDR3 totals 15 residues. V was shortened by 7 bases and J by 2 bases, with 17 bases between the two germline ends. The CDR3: CASNIQGEGQETQYF. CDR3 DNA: TGTGCCAGCAACATACAGGGAGAGGGGCAAGAGACCCAGTACTTC. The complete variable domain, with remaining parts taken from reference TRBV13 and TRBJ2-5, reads AAGVIQSPRHLIKEKRETATLKCYPIPRHDTVYWYQQGPGQDPQFLISFYEKMQSDKGSIPDRFSAQQFSDYHSELNMSSLELGDSALYFCASNIQGEGQETQYFGPGTRLLVL.

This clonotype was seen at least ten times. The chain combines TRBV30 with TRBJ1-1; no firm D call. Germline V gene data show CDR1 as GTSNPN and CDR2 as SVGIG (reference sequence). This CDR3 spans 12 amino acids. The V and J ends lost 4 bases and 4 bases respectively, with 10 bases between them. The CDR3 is CAWTIGGTEAFF. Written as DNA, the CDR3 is TGTGCCTGGACTATAGGAGGCACTGAAGCTTTCTTT. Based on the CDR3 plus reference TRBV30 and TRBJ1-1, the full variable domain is SQTIHQWPATLVQPVGSPLSLECTVEGTSNPNLYWYRQAAGRGLQLLFYSVGIGQISSEVPQNLSASRPQDRQFILSSKKLLLSDSGFYLCAWTIGGTEAFFGQGTRLTVV.

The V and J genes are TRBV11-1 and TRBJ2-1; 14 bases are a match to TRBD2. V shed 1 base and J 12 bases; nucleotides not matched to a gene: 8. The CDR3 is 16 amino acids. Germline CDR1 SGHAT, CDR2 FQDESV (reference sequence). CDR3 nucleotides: TGTGCCAGCAGCTTAGAGACTAGCGGGAGGGCAAAGGGGCAGTTCTTC. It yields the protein CASSLETSGRAKGQFF.

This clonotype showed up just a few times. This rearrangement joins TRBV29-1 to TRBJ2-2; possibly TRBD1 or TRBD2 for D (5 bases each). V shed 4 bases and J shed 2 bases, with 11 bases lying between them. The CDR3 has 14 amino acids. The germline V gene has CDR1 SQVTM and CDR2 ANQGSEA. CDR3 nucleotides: TGCAGCGTTGCGGGAAGGGACAACACCGGGGAGCTGTTTTTT. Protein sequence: CSVAGRDNTGELFF.

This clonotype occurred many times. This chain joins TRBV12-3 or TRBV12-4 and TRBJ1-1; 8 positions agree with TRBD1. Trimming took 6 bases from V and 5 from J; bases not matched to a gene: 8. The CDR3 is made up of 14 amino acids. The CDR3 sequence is CASSPTGAITEAFF. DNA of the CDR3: TGTGCCAGCAGCCCGACAGGGGCTATAACTGAAGCTTTCTTT.

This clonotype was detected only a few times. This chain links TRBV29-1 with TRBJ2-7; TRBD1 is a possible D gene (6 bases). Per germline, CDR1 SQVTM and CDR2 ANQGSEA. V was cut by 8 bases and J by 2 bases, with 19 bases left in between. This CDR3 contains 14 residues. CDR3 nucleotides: TGCAGCCCCATCAGGGGACACAAGCCCTACGAGCAGTACTTC. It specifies CSPIRGHKPYEQYF.

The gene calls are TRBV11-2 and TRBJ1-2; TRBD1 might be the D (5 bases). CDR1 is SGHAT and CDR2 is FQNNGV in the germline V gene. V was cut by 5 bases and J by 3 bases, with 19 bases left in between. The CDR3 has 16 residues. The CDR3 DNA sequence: TGTGCCAGCAGCCCAAGTCAGGGAGGTTGGGACTATGGCTACACCTTC. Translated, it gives CASSPSQGGWDYGYTF.

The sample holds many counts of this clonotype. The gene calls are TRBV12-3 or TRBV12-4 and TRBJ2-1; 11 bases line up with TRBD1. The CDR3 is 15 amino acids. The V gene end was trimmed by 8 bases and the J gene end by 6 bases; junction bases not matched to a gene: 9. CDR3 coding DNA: TGTGCCAGCGGGGATTGGGACAGGGGGATCAATGAGCAGTTCTTC. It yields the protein CASGDWDRGINEQFF.

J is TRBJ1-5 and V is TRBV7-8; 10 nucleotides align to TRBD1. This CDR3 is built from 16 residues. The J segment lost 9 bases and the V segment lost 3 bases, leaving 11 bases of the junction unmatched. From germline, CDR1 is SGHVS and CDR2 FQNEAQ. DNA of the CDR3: TGTGCCAGCAGCTTGGATCCCGGGACAGGGGACGCGCCCCAGCATTTT. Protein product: CASSLDPGTGDAPQHF.

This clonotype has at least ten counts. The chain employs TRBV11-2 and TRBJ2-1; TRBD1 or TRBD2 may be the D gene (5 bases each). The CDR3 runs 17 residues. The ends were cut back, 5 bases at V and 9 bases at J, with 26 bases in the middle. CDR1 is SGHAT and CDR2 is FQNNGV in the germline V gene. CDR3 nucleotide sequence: TGTGCCAGCAGCCCGTCGGGAACAACCCTCATGAGGGGTGAGCAGTTCTTC. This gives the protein CASSPSGTTLMRGEQFF. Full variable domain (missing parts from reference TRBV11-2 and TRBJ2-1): EAGVAQSPRYKIIEKRQSVAFWCNPISGHATLYWYQQILGQGPKLLIQFQNNGVVDDSQLPKDRFSAERLKGVDSTLKIQPAKLEDSAVYLCASSPSGTTLMRGEQFFGPGTRLTVL.

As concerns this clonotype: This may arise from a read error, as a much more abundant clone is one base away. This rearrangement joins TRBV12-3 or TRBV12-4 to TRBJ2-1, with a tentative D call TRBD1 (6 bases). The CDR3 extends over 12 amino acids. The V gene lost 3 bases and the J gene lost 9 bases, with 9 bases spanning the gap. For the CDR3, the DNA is TGTGCCAGCAGTTTCGGGACAAGTGAGCAGTTCTTC. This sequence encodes CASSFGTSEQFF.

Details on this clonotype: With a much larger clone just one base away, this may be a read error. In DNA, the CDR3 is TGCGCCAGCAGCTTGGAAACTCCTTCCTACGAGCAGTTCTTC. Translating gives CASSLETPSYEQFF. J is TRBJ2-1 and V is TRBV5-1; D unclear. Looked up from germline, CDR1 is SGHRS and CDR2 is YFSETQ. V lost 0 bases and J 10 bases, leaving 14 bases between the germline ends. This CDR3 is built from 14 residues. The entire variable domain, with the rest obtained from reference TRBV5-1 and TRBJ2-1, is as follows: KAGVTQTPRYLIKTRGQQVTLSCSPISGHRSVSWYQQTPGQGLQFLFEYFSETQRNKGNFPGRFSGRQFSNSRSEMNVSTLELGDSALYLCASSLETPSYEQFFGPGTRLTVL.

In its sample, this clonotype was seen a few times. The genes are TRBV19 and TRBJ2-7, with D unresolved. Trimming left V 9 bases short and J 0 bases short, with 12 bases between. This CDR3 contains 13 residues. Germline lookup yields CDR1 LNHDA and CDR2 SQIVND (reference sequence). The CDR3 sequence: CASKARSSYEQYF. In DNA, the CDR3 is TGTGCCAGCAAAGCGAGGAGCTCCTACGAGCAGTACTTC.

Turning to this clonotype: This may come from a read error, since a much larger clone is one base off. As DNA, the CDR3 is TGTGCCAGCAGGAACCGGGGCAGTCCCTACAATGAGCAGTTCTTC. It translates to CASRNRGSPYNEQFF. The chain employs TRBV6-1 and TRBJ2-1; D might be TRBD1 or TRBD2, each matching 5 bases. The CDR3 is 15 residues long. The ends were cut back, 6 bases at V and 2 bases at J, with 14 bases in the middle. The germline V gene has CDR1 MNHNS and CDR2 SASEGT.

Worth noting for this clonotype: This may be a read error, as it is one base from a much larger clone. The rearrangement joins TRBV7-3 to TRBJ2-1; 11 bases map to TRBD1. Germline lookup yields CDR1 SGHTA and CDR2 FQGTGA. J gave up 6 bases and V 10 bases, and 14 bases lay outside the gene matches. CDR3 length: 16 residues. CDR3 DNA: TGTGCCAACAGATCCGGGACAGGGGGGTTCTCCAATGAGCAGTTCTTC. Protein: CANRSGTGGFSNEQFF.

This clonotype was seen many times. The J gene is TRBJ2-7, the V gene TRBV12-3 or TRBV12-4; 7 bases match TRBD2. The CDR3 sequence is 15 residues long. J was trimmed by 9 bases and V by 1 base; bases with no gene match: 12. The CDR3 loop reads CASSLGLASRPAQYF. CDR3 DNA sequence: TGTGCCAGCAGTTTAGGACTAGCAAGTAGACCCGCGCAGTACTTC.

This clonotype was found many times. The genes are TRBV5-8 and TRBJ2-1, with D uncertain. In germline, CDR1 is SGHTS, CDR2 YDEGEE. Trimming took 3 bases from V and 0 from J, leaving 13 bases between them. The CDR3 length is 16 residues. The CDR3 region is CASSWARVSSYNEQFF. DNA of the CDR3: TGTGCCAGCAGCTGGGCACGGGTATCCTCCTACAATGAGCAGTTCTTC.

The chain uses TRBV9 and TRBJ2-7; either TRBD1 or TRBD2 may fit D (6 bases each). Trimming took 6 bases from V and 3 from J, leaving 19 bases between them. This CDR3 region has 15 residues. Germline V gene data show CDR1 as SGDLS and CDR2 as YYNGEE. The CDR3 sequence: CASTNGAGEDYEQYF. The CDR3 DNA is TGTGCCAGCACGAATGGGGCAGGGGAGGACTACGAGCAGTACTTC.

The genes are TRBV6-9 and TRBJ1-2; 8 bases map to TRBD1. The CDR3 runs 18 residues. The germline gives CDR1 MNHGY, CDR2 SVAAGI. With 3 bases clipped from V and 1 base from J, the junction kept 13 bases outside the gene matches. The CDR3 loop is CASSYSPPDRAYNYGYTF. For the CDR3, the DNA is TGTGCCAGCAGTTACTCCCCTCCGGACAGGGCCTATAACTATGGCTACACCTTC.

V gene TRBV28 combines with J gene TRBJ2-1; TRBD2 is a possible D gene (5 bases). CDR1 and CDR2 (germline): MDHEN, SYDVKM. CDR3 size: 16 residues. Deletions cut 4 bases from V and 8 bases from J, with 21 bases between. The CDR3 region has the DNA TGTGCCAGCAGTTCTCGGGCCGGAGCGGAGTATTATGAGCAGTTCTTC. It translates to CASSSRAGAEYYEQFF.

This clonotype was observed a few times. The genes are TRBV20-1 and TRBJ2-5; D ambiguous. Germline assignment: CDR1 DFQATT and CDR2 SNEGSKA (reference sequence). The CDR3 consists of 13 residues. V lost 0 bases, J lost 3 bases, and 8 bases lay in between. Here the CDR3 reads CSARDRVKETQYF. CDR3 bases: TGCAGTGCTAGAGATCGGGTTAAAGAGACCCAGTACTTC.

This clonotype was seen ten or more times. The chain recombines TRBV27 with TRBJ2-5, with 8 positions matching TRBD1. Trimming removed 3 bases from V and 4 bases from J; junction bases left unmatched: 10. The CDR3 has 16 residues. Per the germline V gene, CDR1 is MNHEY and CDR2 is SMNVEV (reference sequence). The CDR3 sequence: CASSFLPSDRAETQYF. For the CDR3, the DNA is TGTGCCAGCAGTTTCCTCCCTTCGGACAGGGCAGAGACCCAGTACTTC.

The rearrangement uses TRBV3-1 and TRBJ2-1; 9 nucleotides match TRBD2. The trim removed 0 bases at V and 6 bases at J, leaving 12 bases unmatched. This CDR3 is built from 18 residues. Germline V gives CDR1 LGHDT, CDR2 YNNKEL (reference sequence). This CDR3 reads CASSQEGTRGRASNEQFF. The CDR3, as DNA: TGTGCCAGCAGCCAAGAAGGTACCCGCGGGAGGGCCTCCAATGAGCAGTTCTTC.